The subject of this entry is one T cell receptor beta chain. Its antigen remains unknown. CDR3 size: 13 residues. The V gene lost 5 bases and the J gene lost 2 bases, with 9 bases spanning the gap. Per germline, CDR1 SEHNR and CDR2 FQNEAQ (reference sequence). Some clones are missing from TCRdb's copy, which holds only in-frame ones; the method was immunoSEQ multiplex PCR. The table includes 110,000 or so clones, 86% detected once. This entry is derived from a study of cytomegalovirus exposure and HLA in healthy donors. Study conclusions and caveats: The study designated over 150 TCR beta chains cytomegalovirus-associated.

J is TRBJ1-2 and V is TRBV7-9; D possibly corresponds to TRBD1 (5 bases). The TCR sequence derives from a man in his late teens or twenties in good health and CMV-seronegative. Sequencing input: PBMCs. CDR3 sequence: CASSPDRNYGYTF. The CDR3, as DNA: TGTGCCAGCAGCCCCGACAGAAACTATGGCTACACCTTC.